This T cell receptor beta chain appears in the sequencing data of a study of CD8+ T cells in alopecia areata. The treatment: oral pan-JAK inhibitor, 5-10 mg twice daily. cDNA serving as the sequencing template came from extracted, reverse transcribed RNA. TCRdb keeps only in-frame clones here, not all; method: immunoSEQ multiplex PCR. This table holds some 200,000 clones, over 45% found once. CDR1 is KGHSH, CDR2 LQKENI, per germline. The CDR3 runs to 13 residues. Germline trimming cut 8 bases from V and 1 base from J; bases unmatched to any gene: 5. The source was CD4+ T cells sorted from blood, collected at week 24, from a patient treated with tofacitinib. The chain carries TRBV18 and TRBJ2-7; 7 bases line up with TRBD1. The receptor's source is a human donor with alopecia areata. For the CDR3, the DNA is TGTGCCAGCAACGGACAGGAGTCCTACGAGCAGTACTTC. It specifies CASNGQESYEQYF.